This TCR beta chain was documented in a study of T cells in Graves' hyperthyroidism and ophthalmopathy. Study-wide background: Peripheral blood samples were taken at initial diagnosis, prior to any treatment. Broader study findings: Most clonotypes that expanded in the thyroid above 0.001 also showed up in blood. In validation, the model predicted ophthalmopathy. These predictions came a median roughly 6 months before onset.

In the case of this clonotype: Its antigen is unidentified.

Germline V lookup: CDR1 MGHRA, CDR2 YSYEKL. The CDR3 consists of 15 residues. V was shortened by 0 bases and J by 5 bases, with 13 bases between the two germline ends. Diagnosing involved the use of clinical symptoms, serum thyroxine and TRAb, thyroid ultrasound and orbital computed tomography. Regions amplified from RNA transcripts were the TCR beta CDR3 regions. HTBI primers were employed in a first-round RT-PCR of the TCR CDR3. TCRdb ran MiXCR on the multiplex PCR reads and lists one entry per CDR3 protein. Of about 690,000 distinct CDR3 sequences in the sample, roughly 17% are singletons; the top ten hold roughly a sixth.

The TCR sequence derives from a man in his forties or fifties with Graves' hyperthyroidism. Material for sequencing was blood. The chain recombines TRBV4-1 with TRBJ1-1; TRBD1 might be the D (5 bases). The DNA of the CDR3 is TGCGCCAGCAGCCAAGATATGGGGGGTTGGACTGAAGCTTTCTTT. This codes for CASSQDMGGWTEAFF.